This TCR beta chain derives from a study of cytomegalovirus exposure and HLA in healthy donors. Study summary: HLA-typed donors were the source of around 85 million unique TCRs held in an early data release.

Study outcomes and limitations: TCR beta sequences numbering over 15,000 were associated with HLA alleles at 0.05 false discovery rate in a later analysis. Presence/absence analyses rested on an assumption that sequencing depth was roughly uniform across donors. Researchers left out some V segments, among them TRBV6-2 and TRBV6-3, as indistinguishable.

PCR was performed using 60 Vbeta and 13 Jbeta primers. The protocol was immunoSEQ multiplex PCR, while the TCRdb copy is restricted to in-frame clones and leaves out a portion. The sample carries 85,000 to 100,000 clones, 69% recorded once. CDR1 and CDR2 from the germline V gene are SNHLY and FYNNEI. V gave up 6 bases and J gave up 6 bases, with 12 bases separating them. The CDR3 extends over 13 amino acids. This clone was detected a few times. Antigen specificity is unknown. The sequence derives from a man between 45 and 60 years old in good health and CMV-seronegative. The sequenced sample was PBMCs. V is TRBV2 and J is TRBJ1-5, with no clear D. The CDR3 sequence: CASRLEGGQPQHF. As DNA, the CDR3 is TGTGCCAGCAGACTGGAGGGCGGTCAGCCCCAGCATTTT.